The next 23 T cell receptor beta chains were all read from a single sample in a study of T-cell memory formation after mild COVID-19. Each CDR3 protein is one row after TCRdb ran MiXCR on the 5' RACE reads. The sample carries 500,000 to 550,000 distinct CDR3 sequences, about 20% recorded once. The sample consisted of PBMCs or a T cell subset sorted from them (not recorded which). The receptors derive from an adult woman who had mild COVID-19 (a few samples of this study predate the infection). Cell type and time point are not known.

The V gene is TRBV7-8, the J gene TRBJ1-2, with TRBD1 as a possible D gene (6 bases). V was trimmed by 1 base and J by 6 bases, leaving 12 bases between them. CDR1 and CDR2 (germline): SGHVS, FQNEAQ. This CDR3 has 14 amino acids. CDR3 bases: TGTGCCAGCAGCTTAGAGGGGACAAGGCATGGCTACACCTTC. Protein product: CASSLEGTRHGYTF.

This clonotype turned up a few times. The chain employs TRBV7-8 and TRBJ1-1; D unclear. The V and J ends lost 3 bases and 0 bases respectively, with 8 bases between them. Per the germline V gene, CDR1 is SGHVS and CDR2 is FQNEAQ. The CDR3 runs to 14 residues. The CDR3 DNA reads TGTGCCAGCAGCTTTACCAATTTGAACACTGAAGCTTTCTTT. Translation gives CASSFTNLNTEAFF.

The chain joins TRBV7-9 to TRBJ1-2; no reliable D call. This CDR3 spans 14 amino acids. CDR1 SEHNR and CDR2 FQNEAQ come from the germline V gene (reference sequence). V gave up 4 bases and J gave up 1 base, with 10 bases separating them. CDR3 DNA: TGTGCCAGCAGCTCGGACGGAGATAACTATGGCTACACCTTC. Translating it yields CASSSDGDNYGYTF.

The sample holds a few counts of this clonotype. The gene calls are TRBV7-3 and TRBJ2-1; tentatively, D is TRBD1 or TRBD2 (6 bases each). V lost 8 bases and J lost 0, with 14 bases in between. CDR3 length: 15 amino acids. The V gene's germline CDR1 is SGHTA and CDR2 FQGTGA. The CDR3 coding sequence is TGTGCCAGCGGAGGGGGGACGAGCTCCTACAATGAGCAGTTCTTC. It codes for CASGGGTSSYNEQFF.

The chain recombines TRBV6-1 with TRBJ2-1; 10 bases match TRBD2. J lost 3 bases, V lost 4 bases, and 3 bases had no gene match. CDR1 MNHNS and CDR2 SASEGT come from the germline V gene. The CDR3 consists of 15 residues. CDR3 nucleotides: TGTGCCAGCAGTGCTAGCGGGAGCTACTACAATGAGCAGTTCTTC. This sequence encodes CASSASGSYYNEQFF.

This sequence joins TRBV11-2 and TRBJ2-6; D is ambiguous. Germline V CDR1 and CDR2: SGHAT, FQNNGV. Trimming stripped 7 bases from V and 0 bases from J, with 10 bases between. CDR3 length equals 15 residues. CDR3 DNA sequence: TGTGCCAGCAACACACTGAACTCTGGGGCCAACGTCCTGACTTTC. This translates into CASNTLNSGANVLTF.

Only a few counts were recorded for this clonotype. This sequence joins TRBV6-1 and TRBJ1-2; tentative D call: TRBD1 (6 bases). The germline V and J ends were trimmed by 7 bases and 9 bases, with 18 bases remaining between them. The germline CDR1 and CDR2 sequences are MNHNS and SASEGT. The CDR3 is 13 amino acids. The CDR3, as DNA: TGTGCCAGCATGTCTCGGGGGCTTGGGAGCTACACCTTC. It codes for CASMSRGLGSYTF.

The V call is TRBV6-5, the J call TRBJ2-1, with 15 nucleotides matching TRBD2. The CDR3 loop spans 15 amino acids. Germline V gene data show CDR1 as MNHEY and CDR2 as SVGAGI. V lost 4 bases and J lost 9; bases outside the gene matches: 4. Here the CDR3 DNA reads TGTGCCAGCAGTTGGGGACTAGCGGGGGGTCTTGAGCAGTTCTTC. It encodes CASSWGLAGGLEQFF.

This clonotype was seen more than once but under ten times. The rearrangement joins TRBV5-1 to TRBJ1-2; TRBD1 might be the D (5 bases). The germline V and J ends were trimmed by 4 bases and 10 bases, with 14 bases remaining between them. CDR3 length: 12 amino acids. Germline loops: CDR1 SGHRS, CDR2 YFSETQ. CDR3 nucleotide sequence: TGCGCCAGCAGCCTTGAAGGGGCGGTCTACACCTTC. It yields the protein CASSLEGAVYTF.

DNA for the CDR3: TGTGCCAGCAGCCAAGAAGGGAAGGGGTGGTCAAACTATGGCTACACCTTC. This translates into CASSQEGKGWSNYGYTF. V and J are TRBV14 and TRBJ1-2, with D possibly matching TRBD1 (5 bases). The germline V gene encodes CDR1 SGHDN and CDR2 FVKESK. The CDR3 has 17 residues. V gave up 0 bases and J gave up 2 bases, with 16 bases separating them. Full variable domain (missing parts from reference TRBV14 and TRBJ1-2): EAGVTQFPSHSVIEKGQTVTLRCDPISGHDNLYWYRRVMGKEIKFLLHFVKESKQDESGMPNNRFLAERTGGTYSTLKVQPAELEDSGVYFCASSQEGKGWSNYGYTFGSGTRLTVV.

There are a few counts of this clonotype. The genes are TRBV14 and TRBJ1-6; D is unresolved. The CDR3 covers 15 residues. Germline CDR1 SGHDN, CDR2 FVKESK. The V end was cut by 1 base, the J end by 6 bases, with 10 bases between. The CDR3 loop is CASSQGWESNSPLHF. The CDR3 bases are TGTGCCAGCAGCCAAGGATGGGAATCTAATTCACCCCTCCACTTT.

The chain has TRBV12-3 or TRBV12-4 and TRBJ2-3; 12 bases match TRBD2. The V gene end was trimmed by 5 bases and the J gene end by 1 base; junction bases not matched to a gene: 7. This CDR3 contains 17 residues. In DNA, the CDR3 is TGTGCCAGCAGTACTGGACTAGCGGGGAGACGCACAGATACGCAGTATTTT. Amino acid sequence: CASSTGLAGRRTDTQYF.

This clonotype was counted only a few times. The rearrangement joins TRBV4-1 to TRBJ1-2; a weak D match, TRBD1 (6 bases). The CDR3 spans 14 residues. Trimming took off 2 bases at V and 4 bases at J, with 11 bases between the two ends. Germline loops: CDR1 MGHRA, CDR2 YSYEKL. The CDR3 sequence is CASSQRGGIYGYTF. The CDR3 nucleotides read TGCGCCAGCAGCCAAAGAGGGGGGATCTATGGCTACACCTTC.

V usage is TRBV12-3 or TRBV12-4 and J usage is TRBJ2-7; 7 bases are a match to TRBD1. The CDR3 contains 13 residues. The J segment lost 4 bases and the V segment lost 6 bases, leaving 6 bases of the junction unmatched. The CDR3 loop is CASREGTAYEQYF. CDR3 DNA sequence: TGTGCCAGCAGAGAGGGGACAGCTTACGAGCAGTACTTC.

The V call is TRBV29-1, the J call TRBJ2-3, with D possibly TRBD2 on 5 matching bases. The CDR3 covers 14 residues. V was shortened by 5 bases and J by 0 bases, with 12 bases between the two germline ends. From germline, CDR1 is SQVTM and CDR2 ANQGSEA. CDR3 nucleotides: TGCAGCGTTCCCCGGGAAGGGAGCACAGATACGCAGTATTTT. It yields the protein CSVPREGSTDTQYF.

This rearrangement joins TRBV4-1 to TRBJ1-5, with TRBD1 as a possible D gene (5 bases). Trimming removed 1 base from V and 2 bases from J, with 12 bases in between. The CDR3 consists of 16 residues. CDR1 and CDR2 from the germline V gene are MGHRA and YSYEKL. In DNA, the CDR3 is TGCGCCAGCAGCCAAGGTCCAGGGAACGGCAATCAGCCCCAGCATTTT. Its protein product is CASSQGPGNGNQPQHF.

The chain uses TRBV21-1 and TRBJ2-3; the table names TRBD2, a call not compared with the DNA. TRBV21-1 is labeled a pseudogene. The CDR3 has 17 amino acids. The CDR3 nucleotides are TGTGCCAGCCGGCCGGGACTAGGGCGGGCTAGCACAGATACGCAGTATTTT. This translates into CASRPGLGRASTDTQYF.

The gene calls are TRBV28 and TRBJ2-1, with 8 nucleotides matching TRBD1. The ends lost 3 bases at V and 3 bases at J; junction bases unmatched: 4. This CDR3 is 15 amino acids long. Germline V lookup: CDR1 MDHEN, CDR2 SYDVKM. CDR3 in amino acids: CASSFGQGFYNEQFF. The CDR3 region has the DNA TGTGCCAGCAGTTTCGGACAGGGATTCTACAATGAGCAGTTCTTC.

The rearrangement links TRBV6-7 to TRBJ1-3; no reliable D call. TRBV6-7 is assigned to the ORF class and has an uncertain function. The CDR3 totals 16 residues. The ends were cut back, 2 bases at V and 4 bases at J, with 15 bases in the middle. As DNA, the CDR3 is TGTGCCAGCAGTTACAGCCATCCCCCAAGAGGAAACACCATATATTTT. This gives the protein CASSYSHPPRGNTIYF.

V is TRBV2 and J is TRBJ1-5; 7 bases match TRBD1. Per germline, CDR1 SNHLY and CDR2 FYNNEI. With 2 bases clipped from V and 7 bases from J, the junction kept 5 bases outside the gene matches. The CDR3 sequence is 14 residues long. CDR3 nucleotide sequence: TGTGCCAGCAGTGAACACAGGGGAGGGCAGCCCCAGCATTTT. Its protein is CASSEHRGGQPQHF.

This clonotype was detected a few times. The V call is TRBV20-1, the J call TRBJ1-2; D call uncertain. Germline V gene data show CDR1 as DFQATT and CDR2 as SNEGSKA (reference sequence). The V end lost 6 bases, the J end lost 6 bases, and 14 bases lay between the germline ends. The CDR3 totals 12 residues. The CDR3 spells CSALRGWDGYTF. The CDR3 nucleotides are TGCAGTGCCCTACGGGGTTGGGATGGCTACACCTTC.

This clonotype is a singleton in its sample. This chain connects TRBV7-8 to TRBJ2-2, with D perhaps matching TRBD2 (6 bases). The germline V gene has CDR1 SGHVS and CDR2 FQNEAQ. With 5 bases removed from V and 4 bases from J, the gap between germline ends came to 17 bases. The CDR3 has 16 residues. CDR3 loop: CASSLNPTSFTGELFF. The CDR3 DNA reads TGTGCCAGCAGCCTAAACCCGACTAGTTTCACCGGGGAGCTGTTTTTT.

The table lists this clonotype with a few counts. The rearrangement links TRBV20-1 to TRBJ2-5; TRBD1 matches at 10 bases. With 2 bases clipped from V and 5 bases from J, the junction kept 8 bases outside the gene matches. The CDR3 loop spans 15 amino acids. In germline, CDR1 is DFQATT, CDR2 SNEGSKA (reference sequence). CDR3 nucleotides: TGCAGTGCTAGACCCGCGACAGGGGGCATCGAGACCCAGTACTTC. Amino acids: CSARPATGGIETQYF.